Listed here are 20 T cell receptor beta chains from one sample, sequenced in a study of blood T cells in healthy people across ages. PCR was performed a second time for 7 to 11 cycles using a sample-barcoded 5' primer and a J-beta primer mix. TCRdb analysed the 5' RACE reads with MiXCR anew, one entry per CDR3 protein. The sample has 780,000 or so distinct CDR3 sequences, more than 50% seen once. Sequenced input: blood. Receptors originate from a man aged 35 to 55 in good health.

The V and J genes are TRBV7-2 and TRBJ2-7; 10 bases are shared with TRBD1. Germline V CDR1 and CDR2: SGHTA, FQGNSA. The CDR3 length is 15 residues. V lost 5 bases to trimming and J lost 7 bases; unmatched junction nucleotides: 11. The DNA for the CDR3 is TGTGCCAGCAGCAGAGACAGGGGGCGGGAGAATGAGCAGTACTTC. Encoded protein: CASSRDRGRENEQYF.

The CDR3 protein is CASSEAQNTEAFF. CDR3 nucleotide sequence: TGTGCCAGCAGTGAAGCGCAGAACACTGAAGCTTTCTTT. The V gene is TRBV2, the J gene TRBJ1-1; D gene uncertain. The germline CDR1 and CDR2 sequences are SNHLY and FYNNEI. V lost 0 bases to trimming and J lost 1 base, with 3 bases between them. The length of the CDR3 is 13 residues.

This chain connects TRBV7-2 to TRBJ1-2; 8 bases fit TRBD1. Germline V gives CDR1 SGHTA, CDR2 FQGNSA. The CDR3 spans 19 residues. The V and J ends lost 5 bases and 3 bases, in that order; junction bases with no gene match: 20. CDR3 amino acids: CASSPSPPGQGSGYYGYTF. The CDR3 DNA sequence: TGTGCCAGCAGCCCTAGCCCTCCCGGACAGGGATCAGGGTACTATGGCTACACCTTC.

This clonotype was recorded only once. The rearrangement joins TRBV27 to TRBJ1-6, with 8 bases matching TRBD1. The germline CDR1 and CDR2 sequences are MNHEY and SMNVEV (reference sequence). J lost 8 bases, V lost 3 bases, and 9 bases had no gene match. This CDR3 has 16 amino acids. The CDR3 DNA reads as TGTGCCAGCAGTTTGGCGACAGGGGTTAAGGATTCACCCCTCCACTTT. Translating it yields CASSLATGVKDSPLHF.

The CDR3 DNA sequence: TGTGCCAGCAGCTTAGGATCAGGGAACAATGAGCAGTTCTTC. It translates to CASSLGSGNNEQFF. The rearrangement links TRBV7-2 to TRBJ2-1; D is possibly TRBD1 (5 bases). Germline CDR1 is SGHTA and CDR2 is FQGNSA. Trimming took off 1 base at V and 5 bases at J, with 9 bases between the two ends. The CDR3 loop spans 14 amino acids.

In this sample, this clonotype turned up a few times. CDR3 in amino acids: CSASLTGGDTQYF. In DNA form, the CDR3 reads TGCAGCGCCTCGCTGACAGGGGGGGATACGCAGTATTTT. The chain couples TRBV29-1 to TRBJ2-3; TRBD1 aligns across 9 bases. This CDR3 spans 13 amino acids. Germline CDR1 reads SQVTM; CDR2 reads ANQGSEA. The ends lost 7 bases at V and 6 bases at J; junction bases unmatched: 8.

The CDR3 loop is CASSLDLSLEKLFF. DNA of the CDR3: TGTGCCAGCTCTCTCGACTTGTCACTGGAGAAACTGTTTTTT. The genes are TRBV2 and TRBJ1-4; no clear D gene. The CDR3 contains 14 residues. Per the germline V gene, CDR1 is SNHLY and CDR2 is FYNNEI. The ends were cut back, 8 bases at V and 11 bases at J, with 21 bases in the middle.

Turning to this clonotype: One end of the junction varies from germline; a read error may be responsible. The V call is TRBV4-2, the J call TRBJ2-6; the D gene is possibly TRBD1 (5 bases). The germline V gene encodes CDR1 LGHNA and CDR2 YNFKEQ. The CDR3 sequence is 15 residues long. The CDR3 sequence: CASSQEGPGANALTF. The CDR3 DNA sequence: TGTGCCAGCAGCCAAGAGGGGCCTGGGGCCAACGCCCTGACTTTC.

This clonotype was found a few times. The V call is TRBV12-3 or TRBV12-4, the J call TRBJ1-1; no clear D. The V end was cut by 2 bases, the J end by 5 bases, with 9 bases between. The CDR3 covers 13 residues. CDR3: CASSLTARTEAFF. DNA of the CDR3: TGTGCCAGCAGTTTAACAGCTAGGACTGAAGCTTTCTTT.

The chain uses TRBV6-2 or TRBV6-3 and TRBJ2-4; TRBD2 might be the D (5 bases). The tail of the sequence fits TRBJ2-7 better, so the J call may be wrong. The CDR3 loop spans 13 amino acids. Germline V gene lookup returns CDR1 MNHEY and CDR2 SVGEGT. The CDR3 nucleotides read TGTGCCAGCAGTATGGGCGGGCACTACGAGCAGTACTTC. Protein sequence: CASSMGGHYEQYF.

This clonotype was observed a handful of times. The junction departs from germline at one end; a sequencing error may be responsible. The CDR3 loop is CASREGYSPLHF. The CDR3 DNA reads as TGTGCCAGCAGAGAAGGGTATTCACCCCTCCACTTT. The V and J genes are TRBV6-1 and TRBJ1-6; D not certain. The germline V gene has CDR1 MNHNS and CDR2 SASEGT. CDR3 length: 12 amino acids.

The V and J genes are TRBV18 and TRBJ2-5; D perhaps matches TRBD1 (6 bases). The J call may be faulty, since TRBJ2-7 better matches the DNA end. CDR3 size: 14 residues. Germline CDR1 reads KGHSH; CDR2 reads LQKENI. The CDR3 protein is CASSPIPGQFEQYF. The CDR3 nucleotides are TGTGCCAGCTCACCCATCCCAGGACAGTTCGAGCAGTACTTC.

This clonotype appeared many times. This CDR3 is CASSLGRRETQYF. The CDR3 nucleotides read TGTGCCAGCAGCTTAGGTAGAAGGGAGACCCAGTACTTC. V usage is TRBV7-2 and J usage is TRBJ2-5; the D is unclear. CDR3 length: 13 amino acids. Trimming took off 1 base at V and 5 bases at J, with 8 bases between the two ends. In germline, CDR1 is SGHTA, CDR2 FQGNSA.

The J gene is TRBJ2-3, the V gene TRBV9, with D unresolved. Germline lookup yields CDR1 SGDLS and CDR2 YYNGEE. This CDR3 has 13 amino acids. V dropped 4 bases and J dropped 2 bases, with 8 bases sitting between them. The CDR3 protein is CASSLKFTDTQYF. CDR3 sequence (DNA): TGTGCCAGCAGCCTAAAGTTCACAGATACGCAGTATTTT.

This sequence joins TRBV27 and TRBJ2-4; possible D gene TRBD2, 5 bases. The better agreement between TRBJ2-5 and the DNA end casts doubt on the J call. This CDR3 region has 15 residues. Per the germline V gene, CDR1 is MNHEY and CDR2 is SMNVEV (reference sequence). In DNA, the CDR3 is TGTGCCAGCAGTCGCGGGCACGCGGCACAAGAGACCCAGTACTTC. Residues: CASSRGHAAQETQYF.

This rearrangement joins TRBV18 to TRBJ2-7; D possibly corresponds to TRBD2 (6 bases). CDR1 and CDR2 (germline): KGHSH, LQKENI. V was shortened by 4 bases and J by 3 bases, with 10 bases between the two germline ends. The CDR3 length is 13 residues. The CDR3 sequence: CASSLRESYEQYF. CDR3 bases: TGTGCCAGCTCACTCCGGGAGAGCTACGAGCAGTACTTC. Complete variable domain (other parts from reference TRBV18 and TRBJ2-7): NAGVMQNPRHLVRRRGQEARLRCSPMKGHSHVYWYRQLPEEGLKFMVYLQKENIIDESGMPKERFSAEFPKEGPSILRIQQVVRGDSAAYFCASSLRESYEQYFGPGTRLTVT.

The genes are TRBV20-1 and TRBJ2-7, with 8 bases aligning to TRBD1. With 0 bases clipped from V and 3 bases from J, the junction kept 7 bases outside the gene matches. Germline V gene data show CDR1 as DFQATT and CDR2 as SNEGSKA (reference sequence). The CDR3 sequence is 15 residues long. CDR3 residues: CSARDLSQGGYEQYF. The CDR3 nucleotides are TGCAGTGCTAGAGATCTCTCACAGGGGGGCTACGAGCAGTACTTC.

This chain joins TRBV28 and TRBJ2-3; possible D gene TRBD2, 5 bases. The V gene's germline CDR1 is MDHEN and CDR2 SYDVKM. The CDR3 has 13 residues. V was shortened by 2 bases and J by 4 bases, with 7 bases between the two germline ends. The CDR3 here is CASSLPRADTQYF. In nucleotides, the CDR3 is TGTGCCAGCAGTTTACCGAGGGCAGATACGCAGTATTTT. Based on the CDR3 plus reference TRBV28 and TRBJ2-3, the full variable domain is DVKVTQSSRYLVKRTGEKVFLECVQDMDHENMFWYRQDPGLGLRLIYFSYDVKMKEKGDIPEGYSVSREKKERFSLILESASTNQTSMYLCASSLPRADTQYFGPGTRLTVL.

V usage is TRBV5-1 and J usage is TRBJ2-5; the D is unclear. Germline CDR1 reads SGHRS; CDR2 reads YFSETQ. Between the trimmed V and J ends, which lost 1 base and 2 bases, there was a span of 12 bases. The CDR3 is 15 residues long. The CDR3 sequence: CASSLQRANQETQYF. The CDR3 nucleotides read TGCGCCAGCAGCTTGCAACGGGCCAATCAAGAGACCCAGTACTTC.

The rearrangement links TRBV7-9 to TRBJ2-6, with D unresolved. Germline V CDR1 and CDR2: SEHNR, FQNEAQ (reference sequence). This CDR3 contains 16 residues. V lost 1 base and J lost 0, with 7 bases in between. CDR3 DNA: TGTGCCAGCAGCTTAGGTCCCGTCTCTGGGGCCAACGTCCTGACTTTC. It translates to CASSLGPVSGANVLTF.